These 16 T cell receptor beta chains were sequenced from one sample in a study of Ad26.COV2.S vaccination and SARS-CoV-2 variants. Clones were read by immunoSEQ multiplex PCR, and TCRdb kept only the in-frame ones, dropping some. Of over 85,000 clones listed, around 80% are singletons. The starting material was peripheral blood, obtained after recovery from COVID-19. Receptors were obtained from a human donor who had recovered from COVID-19.

V gene TRBV6-6 combines with J gene TRBJ1-4, with 7 positions matching TRBD1. There are 14 residues in the CDR3. J lost 7 bases, V lost 6 bases, and 8 bases had no gene match. Germline V gene sequence: CDR1 MNHNY, CDR2 SVGAGI (reference sequence). This chain's CDR3 is CASSNLDRVEKLFF. The CDR3 DNA reads TGTGCCAGCAGCAACCTCGACAGGGTTGAAAAACTGTTTTTT.

This clone was found a few times. The chain combines TRBV2 with TRBJ2-7, with 9 nucleotides matching TRBD1. Unmatched junction bases numbered 5, after V lost 8 bases and J lost 0 bases. The CDR3 totals 14 residues. Germline lookup yields CDR1 SNHLY and CDR2 FYNNEI. CDR3 loop: CASSEQGASYEQYF. The CDR3 coding sequence is TGTGCCAGCTCGGAACAGGGGGCCTCCTACGAGCAGTACTTC.

This sequence joins TRBV7-9 and TRBJ1-1, with D uncertain. Germline V lookup: CDR1 SEHNR, CDR2 FQNEAQ (reference sequence). Trimming left V 5 bases short and J 0 bases short, with 13 bases between. The CDR3 covers 15 residues. The chain's CDR3 is CASSLGPRMNTEAFF. CDR3 sequence (DNA): TGTGCCAGCAGCCTTGGGCCCCGCATGAACACTGAAGCTTTCTTT.

Worth noting for this clone: Other DNA sequences in the same sample also yield this CDR3. The CDR3: CASSEGTGGNQPQHF. The DNA for the CDR3 is TGTGCCAGCAGTGAAGGGACAGGGGGCAATCAGCCCCAGCATTTT. J is TRBJ1-5 and V is TRBV6-1, with 9 bases that match TRBD1. Germline assignment: CDR1 MNHNS and CDR2 SASEGT. J gave up 2 bases and V 1 base, and 0 bases lay outside the gene matches. The CDR3 totals 15 residues.

The V and J genes are TRBV5-6 and TRBJ1-1, with D uncertain. The germline V gene encodes CDR1 SGHDT and CDR2 YYEEEE. Trimming pared 4 bases from V and 5 bases from J, leaving 15 bases between. This CDR3 spans 14 amino acids. Here the CDR3 DNA reads TGTGCCAGCAGCGATTTCTTCGGAGGGACTGAAGCTTTCTTT. Encoded protein: CASSDFFGGTEAFF. The full variable domain, its missing parts supplied by reference TRBV5-6 and TRBJ1-1, is DAGVTQSPTHLIKTRGQQVTLRCSPKSGHDTVSWYQQALGQGPQFIFQYYEEEERQRGNFPDRFSGHQFPNYSSELNVNALLLGDSALYLCASSDFFGGTEAFFGQGTRLTVV.

The V gene is TRBV11-2, the J gene TRBJ1-3; D gene unclear. CDR3 size: 17 residues. CDR1 is SGHAT and CDR2 is FQNNGV in the germline V gene. The V end was cut by 2 bases, the J end by 0 bases, with 14 bases between. The DNA for the CDR3 is TGTGCCAGCAGCTTAAAAACAACCTCCTTCTCTGGAAACACCATATATTTT. Protein: CASSLKTTSFSGNTIYF. Supplemented by reference TRBV11-2 and TRBJ1-3, the full variable domain reads EAGVAQSPRYKIIEKRQSVAFWCNPISGHATLYWYQQILGQGPKLLIQFQNNGVVDDSQLPKDRFSAERLKGVDSTLKIQPAKLEDSAVYLCASSLKTTSFSGNTIYFGEGSWLTVV.

The gene calls are TRBV11-3 and TRBJ2-3; D is perhaps TRBD2 (6 bases). The CDR3 covers 14 residues. With 5 bases removed from V and 1 base from J, the gap between germline ends came to 10 bases. CDR1 SGHNT and CDR2 YENEEA come from the germline V gene. The CDR3 reads CASSETRGTDTQYF. The CDR3 bases are TGTGCCAGCAGCGAGACTAGGGGCACAGATACGCAGTATTTT.

This clone was seen a few times. The V call is TRBV3-1 (or the pseudogene TRBV3-2), the J call TRBJ1-6; D is unresolved. V gave up 2 bases and J gave up 4 bases, with 6 bases separating them. Germline-derived CDR1 and CDR2 are LGHDT and YNNKEL (reference sequence). This CDR3 is built from 14 residues. The CDR3 is CASSQSDYNSPLHF. In DNA form, the CDR3 reads TGTGCCAGCAGCCAATCGGATTATAATTCACCCCTCCACTTT.

This chain links TRBV28 with TRBJ1-2; D gene unclear. In germline, CDR1 is MDHEN, CDR2 SYDVKM. The V end was cut by 3 bases, the J end by 2 bases, with 16 bases between. The CDR3 has 16 amino acids. CDR3 amino acids: CASSLYGLLGNYGYTF. DNA of the CDR3: TGTGCCAGCAGTTTGTATGGGCTTTTGGGAAACTATGGCTACACCTTC.

CDR3 amino acids: CATSRQDQPQHF. The CDR3 nucleotides read TGTGCCACCAGCAGACAGGATCAGCCCCAGCATTTT. The chain is built from TRBV15 and TRBJ1-5, with D unclear. This CDR3 contains 12 residues. Germline loops: CDR1 LNHNV, CDR2 YYDKDF (reference sequence). Trimming removed 2 bases from V and 5 bases from J, with 4 bases in between.

V and J are TRBV6-4 and TRBJ2-1; D not resolved. V was cut by 0 bases and J by 5 bases, with 8 bases left in between. The CDR3 is 14 amino acids. Germline V gives CDR1 MRHNA, CDR2 SNTAGT. The DNA for the CDR3 is TGTGCCAGCAGTGACTCGTCCCGCAACAATGAGCAGTTCTTC. Translating it yields CASSDSSRNNEQFF.

The chain carries TRBV5-4 and TRBJ2-7; possibly TRBD1 for D (6 bases). This CDR3 region has 14 residues. V was shortened by 1 base and J by 5 bases, with 13 bases between the two germline ends. Germline-derived CDR1 and CDR2 are SGHNT and YYREEE (reference sequence). The CDR3 loop reads CASSLSDRNHEQYF. The CDR3 bases are TGTGCCAGCAGCTTGAGTGACAGGAACCACGAGCAGTACTTC.

CDR3 sequence (DNA): TGTGCCAGCAGACGCAAGGGCGAGACCCAGTACTTC. Its translation is CASRRKGETQYF. The V call is TRBV28, the J call TRBJ2-5; no firm D call. V was cut by 6 bases and J by 5 bases, with 10 bases left in between. In germline, CDR1 is MDHEN, CDR2 SYDVKM. This CDR3 has 12 residues.

Comments on this clone: Other DNA sequences from this sample encode an identical CDR3 as well. The CDR3 coding sequence is TGTGCCAGCAGTTACGGGGCAGCCGCTGAAGCTTTCTTT. Encoded protein: CASSYGAAAEAFF. The chain combines TRBV6-2 or TRBV6-3 with TRBJ1-1; D may be TRBD1 (5 bases). V lost 2 bases and J 6 bases, leaving 10 bases between the germline ends. The CDR3 consists of 13 residues. Germline-derived CDR1 and CDR2 are MNHEY and SVGEGT.

This clone came up a few times. Here the CDR3 reads CASNGIGTGELFF. The CDR3 DNA sequence: TGTGCCAGCAATGGGATTGGGACCGGGGAGCTGTTTTTT. The chain is built from TRBV14 and TRBJ2-2; D is uncertain. Looked up from germline, CDR1 is SGHDN and CDR2 is FVKESK. V was trimmed by 7 bases and J by 5 bases, leaving 11 bases between them. This CDR3 has 13 residues. The full variable domain, rest sourced from reference TRBV14 and TRBJ2-2, is EAGVTQFPSHSVIEKGQTVTLRCDPISGHDNLYWYRRVMGKEIKFLLHFVKESKQDESGMPNNRFLAERTGGTYSTLKVQPAELEDSGVYFCASNGIGTGELFFGEGSRLTVL.

V gene TRBV5-4 combines with J gene TRBJ2-7; 7 bases line up with TRBD1. Germline lookup yields CDR1 SGHNT and CDR2 YYREEE (reference sequence). This CDR3 has 19 amino acids. The junction had 19 bases not matched to a gene; V was cut back by 4 bases and J by 0 bases. In DNA form, the CDR3 reads TGTGCCAGCAGCCGCGGAGTAATAGGGGGCGCCCCGGGCTCCTACGAGCAGTACTTC. Protein: CASSRGVIGGAPGSYEQYF. The whole variable domain, remainder taken from reference TRBV5-4 and TRBJ2-7, is ETGVTQSPTHLIKTRGQQVTLRCSSQSGHNTVSWYQQALGQGPQFIFQYYREEENGRGNFPPRFSGLQFPNYSSELNVNALELDDSALYLCASSRGVIGGAPGSYEQYFGPGTRLTVT.